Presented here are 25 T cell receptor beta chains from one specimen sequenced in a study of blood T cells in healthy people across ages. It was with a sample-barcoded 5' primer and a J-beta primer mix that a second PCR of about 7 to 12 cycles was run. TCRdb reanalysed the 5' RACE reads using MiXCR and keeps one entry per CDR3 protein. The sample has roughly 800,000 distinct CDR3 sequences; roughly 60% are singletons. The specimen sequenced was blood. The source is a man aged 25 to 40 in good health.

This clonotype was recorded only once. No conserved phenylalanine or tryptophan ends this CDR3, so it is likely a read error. The CDR3 here is CRATGMNTEAFI. The CDR3 DNA is TGCAGGGCGACAGGGATGAACACTGAAGCTTTCATT. V and J are TRBV29-1 and TRBJ1-1; TRBD1 aligns across 7 bases. Germline CDR1 is SQVTM and CDR2 is ANQGSEA. CDR3 length: 12 amino acids.

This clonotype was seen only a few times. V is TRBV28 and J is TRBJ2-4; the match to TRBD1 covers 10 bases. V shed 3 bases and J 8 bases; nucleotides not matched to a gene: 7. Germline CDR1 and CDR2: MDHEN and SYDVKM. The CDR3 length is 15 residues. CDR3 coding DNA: TGTGCCAGCAGTTTGCCCGGGACAGGGGCAGACATTCAGTACTTC. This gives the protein CASSLPGTGADIQYF.

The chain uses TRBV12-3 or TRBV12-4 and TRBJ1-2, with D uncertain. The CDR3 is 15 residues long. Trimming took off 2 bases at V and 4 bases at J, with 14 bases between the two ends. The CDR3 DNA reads TGTGCCAGCAGTTTACAACCGGCGGGCGGCTATGGCTACACCTTC. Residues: CASSLQPAGGYGYTF.

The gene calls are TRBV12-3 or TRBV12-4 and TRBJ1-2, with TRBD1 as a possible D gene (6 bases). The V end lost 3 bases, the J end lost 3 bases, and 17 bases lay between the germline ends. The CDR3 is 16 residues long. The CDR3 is CASSFSARGGHYGYTF. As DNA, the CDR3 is TGTGCCAGCAGTTTTTCTGCCCGGGGGGGCCACTATGGCTACACCTTC.

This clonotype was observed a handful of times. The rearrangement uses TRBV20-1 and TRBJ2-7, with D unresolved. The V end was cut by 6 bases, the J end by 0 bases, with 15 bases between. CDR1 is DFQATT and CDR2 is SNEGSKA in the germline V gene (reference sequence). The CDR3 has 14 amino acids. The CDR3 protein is CSALLGLGSYEQYF. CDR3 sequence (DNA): TGCAGTGCGTTACTCGGTTTAGGCTCCTACGAGCAGTACTTC.

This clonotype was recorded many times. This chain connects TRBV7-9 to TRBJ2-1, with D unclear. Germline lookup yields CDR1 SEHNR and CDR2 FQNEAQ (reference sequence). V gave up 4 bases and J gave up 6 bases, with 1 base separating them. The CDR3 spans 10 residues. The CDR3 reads CASSSNEQFF. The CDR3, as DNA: TGTGCCAGCAGCTCCAATGAGCAGTTCTTC.

CDR3 nucleotide sequence: TGTGCCAGCGGCCCGGGACAGGACTACGAGCAGTACTTC. Translation: CASGPGQDYEQYF. The genes are TRBV27 and TRBJ2-7, with 8 bases identical to TRBD1. The CDR3 extends over 13 amino acids. CDR1 and CDR2 (germline): MNHEY, SMNVEV (reference sequence). J lost 3 bases, V lost 8 bases, and 6 bases had no gene match.

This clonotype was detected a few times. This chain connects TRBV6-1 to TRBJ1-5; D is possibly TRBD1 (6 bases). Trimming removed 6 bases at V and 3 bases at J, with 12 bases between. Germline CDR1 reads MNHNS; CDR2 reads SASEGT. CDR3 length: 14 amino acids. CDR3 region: CASRETGNNQPQHF. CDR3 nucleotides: TGTGCCAGCAGGGAGACAGGCAACAATCAGCCCCAGCATTTT.

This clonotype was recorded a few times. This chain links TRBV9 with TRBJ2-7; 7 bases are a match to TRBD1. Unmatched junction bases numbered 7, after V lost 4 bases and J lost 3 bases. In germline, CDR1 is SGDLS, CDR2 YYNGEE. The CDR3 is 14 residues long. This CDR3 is CASSPTGQDYEQYF. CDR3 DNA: TGTGCCAGCAGCCCGACCGGACAGGACTACGAGCAGTACTTC.

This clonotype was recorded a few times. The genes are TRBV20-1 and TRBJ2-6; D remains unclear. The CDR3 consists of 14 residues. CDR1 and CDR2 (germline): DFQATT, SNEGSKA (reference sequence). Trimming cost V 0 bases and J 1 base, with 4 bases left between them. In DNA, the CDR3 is TGCAGTGCTAGAGATCCTTCTGGGGCCAACGTCCTGACTTTC. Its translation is CSARDPSGANVLTF.

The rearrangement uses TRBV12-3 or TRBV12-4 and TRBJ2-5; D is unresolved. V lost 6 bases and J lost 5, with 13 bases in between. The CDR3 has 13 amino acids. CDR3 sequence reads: CASSPKTAETQYF. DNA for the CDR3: TGTGCCAGCAGCCCTAAGACCGCGGAGACCCAGTACTTC.

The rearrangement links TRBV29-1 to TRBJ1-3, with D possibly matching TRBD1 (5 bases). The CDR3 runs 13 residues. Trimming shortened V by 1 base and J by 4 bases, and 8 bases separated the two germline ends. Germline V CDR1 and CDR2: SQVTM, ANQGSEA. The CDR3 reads CSVEATAGNTIYF. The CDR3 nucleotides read TGCAGCGTTGAAGCGACAGCAGGAAACACCATATATTTT.

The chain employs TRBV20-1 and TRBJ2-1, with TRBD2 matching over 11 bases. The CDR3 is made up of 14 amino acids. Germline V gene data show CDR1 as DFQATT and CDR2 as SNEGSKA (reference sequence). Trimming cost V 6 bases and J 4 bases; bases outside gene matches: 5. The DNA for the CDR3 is TGCAGTGCCACTGGACTAGCGGGTTACAATGAGCAGTTCTTC. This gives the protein CSATGLAGYNEQFF.

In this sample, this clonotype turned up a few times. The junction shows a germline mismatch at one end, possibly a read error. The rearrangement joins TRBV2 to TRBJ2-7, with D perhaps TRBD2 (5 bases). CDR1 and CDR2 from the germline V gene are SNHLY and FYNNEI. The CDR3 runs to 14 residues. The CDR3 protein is CASSEADSAYEQYF. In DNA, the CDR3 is TGTGCCAGCAGCGAAGCGGACTCCGCCTACGAGCAGTACTTC.

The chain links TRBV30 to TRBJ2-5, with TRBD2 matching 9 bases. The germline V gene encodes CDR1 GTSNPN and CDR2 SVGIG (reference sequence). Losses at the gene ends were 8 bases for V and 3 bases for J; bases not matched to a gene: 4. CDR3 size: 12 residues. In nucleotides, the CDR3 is TGTGCCAGGGCTAGCGGGAAAGAGACCCAGTACTTC. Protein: CARASGKETQYF.

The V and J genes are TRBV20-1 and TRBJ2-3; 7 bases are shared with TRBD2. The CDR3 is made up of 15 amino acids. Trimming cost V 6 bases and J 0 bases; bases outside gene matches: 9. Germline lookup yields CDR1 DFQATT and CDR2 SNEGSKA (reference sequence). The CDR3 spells CSAPSGGSSTDTQYF. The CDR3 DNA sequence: TGCAGTGCCCCTTCGGGGGGATCTAGCACAGATACGCAGTATTTT.

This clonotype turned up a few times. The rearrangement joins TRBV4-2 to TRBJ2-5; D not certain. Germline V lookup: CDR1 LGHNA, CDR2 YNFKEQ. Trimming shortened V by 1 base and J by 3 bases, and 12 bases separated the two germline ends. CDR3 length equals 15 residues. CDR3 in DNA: TGTGCCAGCAGCCAAGCCCCTAGTTCGAAAGAGACCCAGTACTTC. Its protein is CASSQAPSSKETQYF.

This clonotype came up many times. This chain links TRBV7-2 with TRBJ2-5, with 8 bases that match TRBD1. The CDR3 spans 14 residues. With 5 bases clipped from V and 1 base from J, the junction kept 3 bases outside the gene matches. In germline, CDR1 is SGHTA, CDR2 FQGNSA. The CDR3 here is CASSADRGQETQYF. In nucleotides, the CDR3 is TGTGCCAGCAGCGCCGACAGGGGCCAAGAGACCCAGTACTTC.

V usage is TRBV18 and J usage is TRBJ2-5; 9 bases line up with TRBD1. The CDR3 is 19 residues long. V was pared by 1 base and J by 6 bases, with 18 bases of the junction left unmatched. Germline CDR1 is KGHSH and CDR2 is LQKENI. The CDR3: CASSPLTGGDRGLWKTQYF. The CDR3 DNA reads TGTGCCAGCTCACCACTGACCGGGGGAGACAGGGGGTTATGGAAGACCCAGTACTTC.

CDR3 in DNA: TGTGCCACCTCTGGACAGGGTAACACTGAAGCTTTCTTT. Translation gives CATSGQGNTEAFF. V usage is TRBV6-2 or TRBV6-3 and J usage is TRBJ1-1, with 8 nucleotides matching TRBD1. The length of the CDR3 is 13 residues. Germline CDR1 reads MNHEY; CDR2 reads SVGEGT. Trimming at V came to 10 bases and at J to 2 bases, leaving 6 bases not matched to a gene.

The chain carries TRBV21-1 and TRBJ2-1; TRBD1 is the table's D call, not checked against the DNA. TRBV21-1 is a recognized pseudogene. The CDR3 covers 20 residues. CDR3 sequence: CASSNPKKLRTGPSNNEQFF. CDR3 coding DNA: TGTGCCAGCAGCAACCCCAAAAAACTACGGACAGGACCGTCGAACAATGAGCAGTTCTTC.

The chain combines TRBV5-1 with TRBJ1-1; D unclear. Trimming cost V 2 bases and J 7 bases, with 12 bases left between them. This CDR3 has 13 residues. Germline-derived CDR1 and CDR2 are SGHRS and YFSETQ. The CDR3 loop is CASSFSGSLEAFF. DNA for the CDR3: TGCGCCAGCAGCTTCTCAGGATCCCTTGAAGCTTTCTTT.

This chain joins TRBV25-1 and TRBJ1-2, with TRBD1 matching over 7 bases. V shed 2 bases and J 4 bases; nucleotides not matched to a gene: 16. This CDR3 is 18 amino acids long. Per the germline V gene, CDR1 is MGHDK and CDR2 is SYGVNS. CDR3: CASSELTSIGGVSYGYTF. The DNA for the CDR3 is TGTGCCAGCAGTGAACTAACTTCTATAGGGGGCGTGAGCTATGGCTACACCTTC.

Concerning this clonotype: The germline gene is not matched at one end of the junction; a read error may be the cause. The CDR3 DNA is TGTGCCAGCAGCTTAGTAGGGCCCACTGAGGCTTTCTTT. It is translated as CASSLVGPTEAFF. The chain couples TRBV7-2 to TRBJ1-1, with no clear D. This CDR3 spans 13 amino acids. Germline loops: CDR1 SGHTA, CDR2 FQGNSA.

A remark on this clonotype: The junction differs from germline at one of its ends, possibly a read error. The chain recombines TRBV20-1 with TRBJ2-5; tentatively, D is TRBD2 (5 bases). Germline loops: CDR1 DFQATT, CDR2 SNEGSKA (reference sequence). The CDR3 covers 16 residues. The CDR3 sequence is CSTRGVATGFQETQYF. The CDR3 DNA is TGCAGTACTAGAGGAGTAGCGACGGGATTCCAAGAGACCCAGTACTTC.